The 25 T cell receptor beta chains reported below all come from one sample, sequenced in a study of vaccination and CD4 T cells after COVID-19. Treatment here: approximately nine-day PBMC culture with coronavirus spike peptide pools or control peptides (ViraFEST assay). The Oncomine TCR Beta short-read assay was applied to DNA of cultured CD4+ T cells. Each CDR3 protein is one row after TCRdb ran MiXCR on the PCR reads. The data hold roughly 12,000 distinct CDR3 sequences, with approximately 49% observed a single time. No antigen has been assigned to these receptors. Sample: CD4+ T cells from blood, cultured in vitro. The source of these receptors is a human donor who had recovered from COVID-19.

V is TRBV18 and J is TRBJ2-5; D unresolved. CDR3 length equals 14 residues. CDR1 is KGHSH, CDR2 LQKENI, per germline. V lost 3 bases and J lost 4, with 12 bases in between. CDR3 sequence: CASSPASRSETQYF. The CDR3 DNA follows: TGTGCCAGCTCACCTGCGTCCCGTTCAGAGACCCAGTACTTC.

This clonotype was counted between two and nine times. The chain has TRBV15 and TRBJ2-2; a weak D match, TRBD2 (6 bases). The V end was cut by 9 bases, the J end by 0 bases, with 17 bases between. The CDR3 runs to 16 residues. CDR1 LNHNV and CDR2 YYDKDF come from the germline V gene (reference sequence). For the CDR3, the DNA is TGTGCCACTAGCGGAAGCCGAAACGCGAACACCGGGGAGCTGTTTTTT. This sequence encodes CATSGSRNANTGELFF.

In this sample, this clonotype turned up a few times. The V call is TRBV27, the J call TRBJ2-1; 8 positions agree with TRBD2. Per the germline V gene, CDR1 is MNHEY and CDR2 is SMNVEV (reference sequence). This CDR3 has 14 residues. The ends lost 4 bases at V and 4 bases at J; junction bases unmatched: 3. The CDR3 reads CASSSVAGYNEQFF. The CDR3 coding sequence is TGTGCCAGCAGTTCCGTAGCGGGATACAATGAGCAGTTCTTC.

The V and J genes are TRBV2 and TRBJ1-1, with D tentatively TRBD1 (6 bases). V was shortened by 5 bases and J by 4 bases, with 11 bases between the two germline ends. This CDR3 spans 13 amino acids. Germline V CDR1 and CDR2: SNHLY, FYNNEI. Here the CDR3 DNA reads TGTGCCAGCAGTATAGGAGGGGGCACTGAAGCTTTCTTT. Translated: CASSIGGGTEAFF.

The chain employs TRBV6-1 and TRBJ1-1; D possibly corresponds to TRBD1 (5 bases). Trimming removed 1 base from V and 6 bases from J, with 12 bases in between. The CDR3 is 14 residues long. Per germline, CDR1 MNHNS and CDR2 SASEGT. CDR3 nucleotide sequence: TGTGCCAGCAGTGAAGGATGGACATACGCTGAAGCTTTCTTT. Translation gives CASSEGWTYAEAFF.

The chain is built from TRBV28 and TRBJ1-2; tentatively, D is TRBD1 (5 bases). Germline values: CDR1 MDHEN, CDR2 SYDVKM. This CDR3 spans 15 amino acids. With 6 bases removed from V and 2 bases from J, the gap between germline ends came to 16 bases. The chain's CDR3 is CASRKSGSWNYGYTF. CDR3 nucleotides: TGTGCCAGCAGGAAATCAGGGTCCTGGAACTATGGCTACACCTTC.

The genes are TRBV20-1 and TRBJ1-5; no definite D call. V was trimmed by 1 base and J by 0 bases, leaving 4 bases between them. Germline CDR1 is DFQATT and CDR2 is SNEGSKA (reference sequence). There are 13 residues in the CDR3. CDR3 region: CSARGYSNQPQHF. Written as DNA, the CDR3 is TGCAGTGCTAGAGGTTATAGCAATCAGCCCCAGCATTTT.

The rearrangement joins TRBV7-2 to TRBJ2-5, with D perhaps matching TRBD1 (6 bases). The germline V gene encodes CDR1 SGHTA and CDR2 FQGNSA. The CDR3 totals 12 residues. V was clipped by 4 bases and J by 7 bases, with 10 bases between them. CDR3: CASSSPRGTQYF. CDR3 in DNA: TGTGCCAGCAGCTCCCCCAGGGGGACCCAGTACTTC. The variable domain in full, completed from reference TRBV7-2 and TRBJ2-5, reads GAGVSQSPSNKVTEKGKDVELRCDPISGHTALYWYRQSLGQGLEFLIYFQGNSAPDKSGLPSDRFSAERTGGSVSTLTIQRTQQEDSAVYLCASSSPRGTQYFGPGTRLLVL.

DNA of the CDR3: TGCGCCAGCAGTACCTTCGATCAGGGGGCTTACGAGCAGTACTTC. It encodes CASSTFDQGAYEQYF. V usage is TRBV10-2 and J usage is TRBJ2-7; 8 nucleotides line up with TRBD1. The trim removed 5 bases at V and 4 bases at J, leaving 10 bases unmatched. Germline V gene data show CDR1 as WSHSY and CDR2 as SAAADI. This CDR3 has 15 residues.

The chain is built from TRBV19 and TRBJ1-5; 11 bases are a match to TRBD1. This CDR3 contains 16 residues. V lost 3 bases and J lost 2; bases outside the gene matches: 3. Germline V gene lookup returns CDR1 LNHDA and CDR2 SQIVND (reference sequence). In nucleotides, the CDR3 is TGTGCCAGTAGTATCCGGGACAGGGGGGGCAATCAGCCCCAGCATTTT. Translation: CASSIRDRGGNQPQHF.

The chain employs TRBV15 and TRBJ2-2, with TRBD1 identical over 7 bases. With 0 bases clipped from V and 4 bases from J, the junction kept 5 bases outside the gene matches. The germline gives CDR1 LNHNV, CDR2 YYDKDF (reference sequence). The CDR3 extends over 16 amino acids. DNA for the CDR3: TGTGCCACCAGCAGAGAACAGGGGATCGGCACCGGGGAGCTGTTTTTT. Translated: CATSREQGIGTGELFF.

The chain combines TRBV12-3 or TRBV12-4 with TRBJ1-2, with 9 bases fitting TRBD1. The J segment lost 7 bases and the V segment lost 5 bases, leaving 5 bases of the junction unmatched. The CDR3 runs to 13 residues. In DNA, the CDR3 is TGTGCCAGCAGTCCCGGGACAGGGAGTGGCTACACCTTC. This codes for CASSPGTGSGYTF.

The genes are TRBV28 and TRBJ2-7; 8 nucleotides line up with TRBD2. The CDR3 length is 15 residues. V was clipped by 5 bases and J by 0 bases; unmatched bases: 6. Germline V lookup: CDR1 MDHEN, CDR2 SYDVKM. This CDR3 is CASSPGGDTSYEQYF. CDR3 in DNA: TGTGCCAGCAGTCCCGGGGGGGACACCTCCTACGAGCAGTACTTC.

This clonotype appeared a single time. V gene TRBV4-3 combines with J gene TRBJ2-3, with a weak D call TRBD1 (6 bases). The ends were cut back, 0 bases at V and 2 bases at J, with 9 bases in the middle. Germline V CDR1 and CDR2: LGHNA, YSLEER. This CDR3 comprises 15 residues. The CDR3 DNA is TGCGCCAGCAGCCAAGATGCAGGGGCCACAGATACGCAGTATTTT. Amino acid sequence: CASSQDAGATDTQYF.

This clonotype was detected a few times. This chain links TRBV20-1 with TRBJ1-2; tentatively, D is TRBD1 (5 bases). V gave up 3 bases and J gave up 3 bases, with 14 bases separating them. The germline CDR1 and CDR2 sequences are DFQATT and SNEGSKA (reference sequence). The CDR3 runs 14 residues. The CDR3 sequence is CSASPGGRDYGYTF. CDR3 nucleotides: TGCAGTGCTAGCCCCGGGGGGAGGGACTATGGCTACACCTTC.

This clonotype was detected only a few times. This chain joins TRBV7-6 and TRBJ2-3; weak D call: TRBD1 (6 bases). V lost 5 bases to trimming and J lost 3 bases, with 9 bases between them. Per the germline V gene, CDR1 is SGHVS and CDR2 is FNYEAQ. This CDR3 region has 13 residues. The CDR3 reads CASSPQGTDTQYF. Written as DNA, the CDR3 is TGTGCCAGCAGCCCCCAGGGGACAGATACGCAGTATTTT.

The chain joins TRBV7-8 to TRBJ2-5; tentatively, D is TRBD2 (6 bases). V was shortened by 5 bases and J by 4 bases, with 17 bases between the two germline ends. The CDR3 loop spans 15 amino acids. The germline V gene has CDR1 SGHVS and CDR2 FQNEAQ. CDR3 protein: CASSPTWGELETQYF. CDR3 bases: TGTGCCAGCAGCCCGACGTGGGGGGAATTAGAGACCCAGTACTTC.

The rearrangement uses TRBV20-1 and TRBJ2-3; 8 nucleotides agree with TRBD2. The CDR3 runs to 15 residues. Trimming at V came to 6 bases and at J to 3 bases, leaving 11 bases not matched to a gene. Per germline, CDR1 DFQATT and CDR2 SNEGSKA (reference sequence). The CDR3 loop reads CSASVSGSETDTQYF. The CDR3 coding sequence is TGCAGTGCATCTGTAAGCGGGAGTGAGACAGATACGCAGTATTTT.

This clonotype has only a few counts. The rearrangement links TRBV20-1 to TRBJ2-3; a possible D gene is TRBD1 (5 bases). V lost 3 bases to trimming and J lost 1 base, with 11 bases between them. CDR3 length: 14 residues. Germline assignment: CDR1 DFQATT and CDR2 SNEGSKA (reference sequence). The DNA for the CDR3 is TGCAGTGCTAGTTCAGGGCTGGGCACAGATACGCAGTATTTT. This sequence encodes CSASSGLGTDTQYF.

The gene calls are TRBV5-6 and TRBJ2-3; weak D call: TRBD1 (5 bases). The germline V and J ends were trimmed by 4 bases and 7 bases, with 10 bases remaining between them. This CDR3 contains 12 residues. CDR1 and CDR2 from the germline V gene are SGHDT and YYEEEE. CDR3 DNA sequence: TGTGCCAGCAGCCGAAGGGGTTATACGCAGTATTTT. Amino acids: CASSRRGYTQYF.

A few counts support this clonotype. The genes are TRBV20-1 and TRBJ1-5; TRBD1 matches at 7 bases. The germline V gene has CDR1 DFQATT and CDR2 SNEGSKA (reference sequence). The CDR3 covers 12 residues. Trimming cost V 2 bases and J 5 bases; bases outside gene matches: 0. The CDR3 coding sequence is TGCAGTGCTAGAACAGGGGATCAGCCCCAGCATTTT. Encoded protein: CSARTGDQPQHF.

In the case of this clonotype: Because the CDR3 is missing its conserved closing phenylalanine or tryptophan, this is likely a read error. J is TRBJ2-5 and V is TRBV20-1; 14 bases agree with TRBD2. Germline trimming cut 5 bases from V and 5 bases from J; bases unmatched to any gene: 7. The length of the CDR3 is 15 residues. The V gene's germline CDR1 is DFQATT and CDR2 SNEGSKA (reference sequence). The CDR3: CSASGTSGSGETQYS. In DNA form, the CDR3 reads TGCAGTGCTTCCGGGACTAGCGGGAGCGGGGAGACCCAGTACTCC.

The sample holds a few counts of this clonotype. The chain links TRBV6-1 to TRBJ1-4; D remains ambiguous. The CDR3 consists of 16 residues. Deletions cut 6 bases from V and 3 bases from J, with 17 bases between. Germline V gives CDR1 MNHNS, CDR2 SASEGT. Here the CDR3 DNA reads TGTGCCAGCAGCCGATATACGGGATCGGCTAATGAAAAACTGTTTTTT. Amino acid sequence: CASSRYTGSANEKLFF.

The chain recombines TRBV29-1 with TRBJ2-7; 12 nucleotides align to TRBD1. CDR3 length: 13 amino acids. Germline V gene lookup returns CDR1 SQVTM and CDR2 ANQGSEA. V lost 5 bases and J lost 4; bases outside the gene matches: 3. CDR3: CSVRDRGQYEQYF. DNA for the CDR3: TGCAGCGTTCGGGACAGGGGGCAATACGAGCAGTACTTC.

For the CDR3, the DNA is TGCAGTGCTATCAGGGGGCTGGATGAGCAGTTCTTC. Amino acids: CSAIRGLDEQFF. V gene TRBV20-1 combines with J gene TRBJ2-1, with 8 bases matching TRBD1. The CDR3 covers 12 residues. CDR1 DFQATT and CDR2 SNEGSKA come from the germline V gene (reference sequence). V lost 4 bases and J lost 8; bases outside the gene matches: 4.